These 19 T cell receptor beta chains were all obtained from the same sample, sequenced in a study of blood T cell repertoires in COVID-19. Generated by immunoSEQ multiplex PCR, the TCRdb table keeps only in-frame clones and is missing some. The sample consists of about 200,000 clones, around nine tenths of them appearing once. The sequencing input was peripheral blood. These receptors all come from a man aged 55-75 years who had recovered from COVID-19.

This chain uses TRBV19 with TRBJ1-2; D gene ambiguous. The CDR3 spans 16 residues. V dropped 5 bases and J dropped 8 bases, with 24 bases sitting between them. Germline V CDR1 and CDR2: LNHDA, SQIVND (reference sequence). Here the CDR3 reads CASSHPRASSGSGYTF. Here the CDR3 DNA reads TGTGCCAGTAGTCACCCACGAGCGTCTTCGGGGTCCGGCTACACCTTC.

This clone was seen a single time. The CDR3 DNA is TGTGCCAGCACAGGACTAGCGGGAGGGAATGAGCAGTTCTTC. This codes for CASTGLAGGNEQFF. The J gene is TRBJ2-1, the V gene TRBV28, with 15 bases identical to TRBD2. V lost 7 bases, J lost 7 bases, and 2 bases stayed unmatched. CDR3 length equals 14 residues. Germline CDR1 reads MDHEN; CDR2 reads SYDVKM.

This clone was seen a few times. This chain links TRBV19 with TRBJ1-6; no firm D call. Deletions cut 9 bases from V and 5 bases from J, with 17 bases between. Germline CDR1 is LNHDA and CDR2 is SQIVND (reference sequence). This CDR3 region has 15 residues. CDR3 sequence (DNA): TGTGCCAGCAGCCCGCTCCGGGGTAATAATTCACCCCTCCACTTT. Its protein product is CASSPLRGNNSPLHF.

The rearrangement joins TRBV29-1 to TRBJ2-1; TRBD1 aligns across 7 bases. CDR1 SQVTM and CDR2 ANQGSEA come from the germline V gene. V lost 6 bases, J lost 2 bases, and 10 bases stayed unmatched. The CDR3 contains 15 residues. The CDR3 DNA reads TGCAGCGTCTACCCCGACAGGGAGCCCTACAATGAGCAGTTCTTC. Amino acid sequence: CSVYPDREPYNEQFF.

The chain uses TRBV6-5 and TRBJ2-5; TRBD2 matches at 11 bases. The V gene end was trimmed by 0 bases and the J gene end by 4 bases; junction bases not matched to a gene: 4. The CDR3 covers 16 residues. From germline, CDR1 is MNHEY and CDR2 SVGAGI. CDR3 protein: CASSYSFSGGVETQYF. CDR3 coding DNA: TGTGCCAGCAGTTACTCTTTTAGCGGGGGGGTAGAGACCCAGTACTTC.

This chain connects TRBV9 to TRBJ2-5; TRBD1 aligns across 7 bases. The CDR3 totals 15 residues. V shed 0 bases and J 1 base; nucleotides not matched to a gene: 3. Germline CDR1 reads SGDLS; CDR2 reads YYNGEE. The DNA of the CDR3 is TGTGCCAGCAGCGTAGTATCAGGGGGCCAAGAGACCCAGTACTTC. Translated: CASSVVSGGQETQYF.

The chain links TRBV3-1 (or the pseudogene TRBV3-2) to TRBJ1-3; D call uncertain. Trimming removed 1 base at V and 0 bases at J, with 4 bases between. CDR1 LGHDT and CDR2 YNNKEL come from the germline V gene (reference sequence). This CDR3 spans 14 amino acids. The CDR3 spells CASSQAISGNTIYF. In DNA form, the CDR3 reads TGTGCCAGCAGCCAAGCAATCTCTGGAAACACCATATATTTT.

The chain employs TRBV5-6 and TRBJ2-5; 12 nucleotides agree with TRBD1. The junction had 5 bases not matched to a gene; V was cut back by 0 bases and J by 5 bases. The CDR3 runs to 16 residues. Germline-derived CDR1 and CDR2 are SGHDT and YYEEEE. The CDR3 nucleotides are TGTGCCAGCAGCTTGGCCGGGACAGGGGGCGCTGAGACCCAGTACTTC. This sequence encodes CASSLAGTGGAETQYF.

V usage is TRBV28 and J usage is TRBJ2-1, with 7 nucleotides matching TRBD1. This CDR3 comprises 15 residues. Germline trimming cut 2 bases from V and 5 bases from J; bases unmatched to any gene: 6. Germline assignment: CDR1 MDHEN and CDR2 SYDVKM. The CDR3 here is CASSLPDRRDNEQFF. CDR3 in DNA: TGTGCCAGCAGTTTACCGGACAGGAGAGACAATGAGCAGTTCTTC.

V and J are TRBV3-1 (or the pseudogene TRBV3-2) and TRBJ1-2; no reliable D call. The germline CDR1 and CDR2 sequences are LGHDT and YNNKEL (reference sequence). The ends were cut back, 2 bases at V and 2 bases at J, with 9 bases in the middle. This CDR3 region has 14 residues. CDR3 sequence reads: CASSQRGLNYGYTF. DNA for the CDR3: TGTGCCAGCAGCCAACGGGGATTGAACTATGGCTACACCTTC.

Only a few counts were recorded for this clone. The gene calls are TRBV10-3 and TRBJ2-7; D may be TRBD1 (6 bases). The CDR3 has 12 residues. The ends were cut back, 5 bases at V and 7 bases at J, with 12 bases in the middle. The V gene's germline CDR1 is ENHRY and CDR2 SYGVKD. CDR3 in amino acids: CAISKDRLEQYF. The CDR3, as DNA: TGTGCCATCAGTAAGGACAGACTAGAGCAGTACTTC.

This sequence joins TRBV5-1 and TRBJ1-3; weak D call: TRBD1 (5 bases). The CDR3 loop spans 12 amino acids. The germline V and J ends were trimmed by 0 bases and 7 bases, with 5 bases remaining between them. The germline CDR1 and CDR2 sequences are SGHRS and YFSETQ. In DNA form, the CDR3 reads TGCGCCAGCAGCTTGGACAGGAACACCATATATTTT. It is translated as CASSLDRNTIYF.

The rearrangement joins TRBV24-1 to TRBJ2-5, with a weak D call TRBD2 (5 bases). This CDR3 is built from 15 residues. Trimming left V 4 bases short and J 4 bases short, with 15 bases between. Germline-derived CDR1 and CDR2 are KGHDR and SFDVKD. The CDR3 loop reads CATSDLSKAGETQYF. The CDR3 DNA follows: TGTGCCACCAGTGACCTCAGTAAGGCGGGAGAGACCCAGTACTTC.

This clone occurred once. Written as DNA, the CDR3 is TGTGCCAGCATTAGGGGGGGTTTATCCTACGAGCAGTACTTC. Its translation is CASIRGGLSYEQYF. The J gene is TRBJ2-7, the V gene TRBV28; tentative D call: TRBD2 (7 bases). Trimming removed 7 bases at V and 1 base at J, with 14 bases between. The germline V gene encodes CDR1 MDHEN and CDR2 SYDVKM. The CDR3 extends over 14 amino acids.

This clone has just one count. The chain employs TRBV4-2 and TRBJ1-2; a possible D gene is TRBD1 (5 bases). Germline V gives CDR1 LGHNA, CDR2 YNFKEQ. CDR3 length: 13 amino acids. Trimming shortened V by 4 bases and J by 8 bases, and 14 bases separated the two germline ends. CDR3 in amino acids: CASSPSGGEGYTF. The CDR3 DNA reads TGTGCCAGCAGCCCCTCCGGGGGGGAGGGCTACACCTTC.

V gene TRBV5-1 combines with J gene TRBJ2-7, with D hard to call. The CDR3 has 14 residues. Trimming took 1 base from V and 5 from J, leaving 13 bases between them. Per germline, CDR1 SGHRS and CDR2 YFSETQ. For the CDR3, the DNA is TGCGCCAGCAGCTTGACACCAGCGAGTGACGAGCAGTACTTC. Translation gives CASSLTPASDEQYF. Full variable domain (outside the CDR3, taken from reference TRBV5-1 and TRBJ2-7): KAGVTQTPRYLIKTRGQQVTLSCSPISGHRSVSWYQQTPGQGLQFLFEYFSETQRNKGNFPGRFSGRQFSNSRSEMNVSTLELGDSALYLCASSLTPASDEQYFGPGTRLTVT.

V gene TRBV9 combines with J gene TRBJ2-2, with 8 nucleotides matching TRBD2. The germline CDR1 and CDR2 sequences are SGDLS and YYNGEE. The CDR3 is made up of 15 amino acids. Germline trimming cut 2 bases from V and 2 bases from J; bases unmatched to any gene: 2. The CDR3 DNA reads as TGTGCCAGCAGCGTTAGCGGGATTAACACCGGGGAGCTGTTTTTT. Amino acids: CASSVSGINTGELFF.

This clone has a single count. The rearrangement links TRBV5-4 to TRBJ1-1; possible D gene TRBD1, 6 bases. Germline V CDR1 and CDR2: SGHNT, YYREEE (reference sequence). The ends were cut back, 4 bases at V and 0 bases at J, with 7 bases in the middle. The CDR3 has 13 residues. CDR3 in DNA: TGTGCCAGCAGCGGACAGATGAACACTGAAGCTTTCTTT. Encoded protein: CASSGQMNTEAFF. Using reference TRBV5-4 and TRBJ1-1 for the parts outside the CDR3, the full variable domain is ETGVTQSPTHLIKTRGQQVTLRCSSQSGHNTVSWYQQALGQGPQFIFQYYREEENGRGNFPPRFSGLQFPNYSSELNVNALELDDSALYLCASSGQMNTEAFFGQGTRLTVV.

This chain connects TRBV29-1 to TRBJ2-7; D call uncertain. This CDR3 region has 11 residues. From germline, CDR1 is SQVTM and CDR2 ANQGSEA. V was clipped by 1 base and J by 4 bases, with 5 bases between them. The CDR3 DNA reads as TGCAGCGTTGAAGTCATTTACGAGCAGTACTTC. It yields the protein CSVEVIYEQYF.